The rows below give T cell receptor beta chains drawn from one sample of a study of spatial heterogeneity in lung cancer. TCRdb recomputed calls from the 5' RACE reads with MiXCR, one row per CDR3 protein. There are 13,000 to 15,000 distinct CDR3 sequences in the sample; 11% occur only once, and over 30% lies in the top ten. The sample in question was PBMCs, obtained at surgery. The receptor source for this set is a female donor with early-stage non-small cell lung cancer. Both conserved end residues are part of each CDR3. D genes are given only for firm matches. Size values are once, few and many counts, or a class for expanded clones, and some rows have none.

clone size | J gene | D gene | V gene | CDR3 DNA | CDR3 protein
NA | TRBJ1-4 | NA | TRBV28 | TGTGCCAGCAGCCCGTCCGGGGATAGGGCTAATGAAAAACTGTTTTTT | CASSPSGDRANEKLFF
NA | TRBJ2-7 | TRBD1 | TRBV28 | TGTGCCAGCAGTAACCCCGTGACAGGGACCTACGAGCAGTACTTC | CASSNPVTGTYEQYF
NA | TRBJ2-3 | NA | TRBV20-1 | TGCAGTACAGAGGACCCGAGGAGCGATACGCAGTATTTT | CSTEDPRSDTQYF
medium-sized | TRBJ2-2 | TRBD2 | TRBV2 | TGTGCCTGCAAACCGGGACTAGCCTCCACCGGGGAGCTGTTTTTT | CACKPGLASTGELFF
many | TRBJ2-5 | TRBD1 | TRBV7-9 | TGTGCCAGCAGACTAGGGACAGGGGGTATGGAGACCCAGTACTTC | CASRLGTGGMETQYF
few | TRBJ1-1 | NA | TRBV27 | TGTGCCAGCAGTGATCTAGTGGGGACTGAAGCTTTCTTT | CASSDLVGTEAFF
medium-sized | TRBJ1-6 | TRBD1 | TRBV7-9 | TGTGCCAGCAGCACCTACGGACAGGGGGATAATTCACCCCTCCACTTT | CASSTYGQGDNSPLHF
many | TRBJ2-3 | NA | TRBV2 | TGTGCCAGCAGCCCTAGGGCGTCGACAGATACGCAGTATTTT | CASSPRASTDTQYF
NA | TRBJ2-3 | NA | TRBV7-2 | TGTGCCAGCAGCATAGTCGTAGGGTTTAGCGATACGCAGTATTTT | CASSIVVGFSDTQYF
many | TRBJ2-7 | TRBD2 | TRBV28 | TGTGCCAGCGCCGACCCCTCCGGGACTAGGCATGGCGAGCAGTACTTC | CASADPSGTRHGEQYF
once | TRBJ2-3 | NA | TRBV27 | TGTGCCAGCAGTTTCATGAATACGCAGTATTTT | CASSFMNTQYF